The 23 T cell receptor beta chains listed next were all sequenced from one sample in a study of cytomegalovirus exposure and HLA in healthy donors. PCR primers comprised 60 Vbeta and 13 Jbeta primers. Repertoires were generated with immunoSEQ multiplex PCR, while TCRdb's copy carries only in-frame clones and drops some. The sample includes 150,000 to 180,000 clones, 80% seen only once; the top ten take 9.5% to 15%. Material for sequencing was PBMCs. The receptors derive from a man aged 30 to 39 in good health and CMV-seropositive.

The chain carries TRBV7-9 and TRBJ2-7; maybe TRBD2 (6 bases). Germline CDR1 SEHNR, CDR2 FQNEAQ (reference sequence). This CDR3 comprises 15 residues. V was trimmed by 2 bases and J by 4 bases, leaving 15 bases between them. The CDR3 protein is CASSLWDSVVYEQYF. In DNA form, the CDR3 reads TGTGCCAGCAGCTTATGGGACTCGGTGGTGTACGAGCAGTACTTC. The variable domain in full, completed from reference TRBV7-9 and TRBJ2-7, reads DTGVSQNPRHKITKRGQNVTFRCDPISEHNRLYWYRQTLGQGPEFLTYFQNEAQLEKSRLLSDRFSAERPKGSFSTLEIQRTEQGDSAMYLCASSLWDSVVYEQYFGPGTRLTVT.

The gene calls are TRBV7-2 and TRBJ1-2, with a weak D call TRBD1 (5 bases). Looked up from germline, CDR1 is SGHTA and CDR2 is FQGNSA. Trimming cost V 4 bases and J 9 bases, with 12 bases left between them. CDR3 length: 12 amino acids. CDR3 in amino acids: CASSSPGGSYTF. CDR3 DNA sequence: TGTGCCAGCAGCTCACCCGGGGGAAGCTACACCTTC.

This clone showed up just a few times. This chain connects TRBV25-1 to TRBJ1-1, with a weak D call TRBD1 (5 bases). V was pared by 2 bases and J by 4 bases, with 17 bases between. The CDR3 spans 16 residues. Germline CDR1 is MGHDK and CDR2 is SYGVNS. CDR3 region: CASSELGPSGGTEAFF. As DNA, the CDR3 is TGTGCCAGCAGTGAACTGGGGCCGTCGGGGGGCACTGAAGCTTTCTTT.

CDR3 sequence reads: CASSFDRGLDEQFF. CDR3 bases: TGCGCCAGCAGCTTCGACAGGGGGTTGGATGAGCAGTTCTTC. V usage is TRBV5-1 and J usage is TRBJ2-1; 9 bases line up with TRBD1. Unmatched junction bases numbered 5, after V lost 2 bases and J lost 8 bases. CDR1 is SGHRS and CDR2 is YFSETQ in the germline V gene. CDR3 length: 14 residues. Based on the CDR3 plus reference TRBV5-1 and TRBJ2-1, the full variable domain is KAGVTQTPRYLIKTRGQQVTLSCSPISGHRSVSWYQQTPGQGLQFLFEYFSETQRNKGNFPGRFSGRQFSNSRSEMNVSTLELGDSALYLCASSFDRGLDEQFFGPGTRLTVL.

This clone was picked up a small number of times. The rearrangement links TRBV2 to TRBJ1-5; TRBD1 aligns across 8 bases. This CDR3 region has 15 residues. CDR1 and CDR2 from the germline V gene are SNHLY and FYNNEI. J was trimmed by 2 bases and V by 6 bases; bases with no gene match: 6. The CDR3 DNA is TGTGCCAGCAGCCTTCAGGGGGCGGGCAATCAGCCCCAGCATTTT. This gives the protein CASSLQGAGNQPQHF.

This clone was picked up a small number of times. CDR3: CASSPLAESTGELFF. CDR3 in DNA: TGTGCCAGCAGTCCATTAGCGGAGAGCACCGGGGAGCTGTTTTTT. This rearrangement joins TRBV2 to TRBJ2-2; D is perhaps TRBD2 (6 bases). From germline, CDR1 is SNHLY and CDR2 FYNNEI. With 5 bases removed from V and 4 bases from J, the gap between germline ends came to 14 bases. This CDR3 spans 15 amino acids.

The rearrangement joins TRBV5-1 to TRBJ2-5; TRBD1 aligns across 8 bases. The CDR3 sequence is 14 residues long. V dropped 4 bases and J dropped 2; count of bases not matched to a gene: 4. Germline V gene data show CDR1 as SGHRS and CDR2 as YFSETQ. The CDR3 loop reads CASSRGTGQETQYF. The DNA for the CDR3 is TGCGCCAGCAGCCGTGGGACAGGACAAGAGACCCAGTACTTC.

The chain links TRBV28 to TRBJ1-1; possibly TRBD1 for D (6 bases). The ends were cut back, 4 bases at V and 1 base at J, with 10 bases in the middle. Germline CDR1 MDHEN, CDR2 SYDVKM. The CDR3 loop spans 14 amino acids. The CDR3: CASSSPTGNTEAFF. CDR3 DNA: TGTGCCAGCAGTTCCCCGACAGGGAACACTGAAGCTTTCTTT.

This clone was seen a handful of times. V and J are TRBV6-5 and TRBJ1-4; the match to TRBD1 covers 8 bases. Looked up from germline, CDR1 is MNHEY and CDR2 is SVGAGI. V lost 4 bases and J lost 0; bases outside the gene matches: 1. The CDR3 is made up of 15 amino acids. The CDR3, as DNA: TGTGCCAGCAGTTTGGGACAGGCAACTAATGAAAAACTGTTTTTT. Encoded protein: CASSLGQATNEKLFF.

This chain links TRBV6-1 with TRBJ2-5; the match to TRBD2 covers 9 bases. Germline assignment: CDR1 MNHNS and CDR2 SASEGT. This CDR3 is 18 amino acids long. After removal of 1 base from V and 0 bases from J, the junction contained 9 bases not matched to a gene. CDR3 region: CASSEGRWASGDQETQYF. CDR3 sequence (DNA): TGTGCCAGCAGTGAAGGGAGATGGGCTAGCGGGGACCAAGAGACCCAGTACTTC.

This rearrangement joins TRBV11-2 to TRBJ2-1; D might be TRBD2 (5 bases). The CDR3 has 15 amino acids. From germline, CDR1 is SGHAT and CDR2 FQNNGV. V was clipped by 5 bases and J by 4 bases, with 15 bases between them. The CDR3 sequence: CASSTLSGGYNEQFF. CDR3 bases: TGTGCCAGCAGCACCCTGTCCGGCGGGTACAATGAGCAGTTCTTC. The full variable domain, with the rest looked up from reference TRBV11-2 and TRBJ2-1, is EAGVAQSPRYKIIEKRQSVAFWCNPISGHATLYWYQQILGQGPKLLIQFQNNGVVDDSQLPKDRFSAERLKGVDSTLKIQPAKLEDSAVYLCASSTLSGGYNEQFFGPGTRLTVL.

V usage is TRBV5-6 and J usage is TRBJ2-1, with a weak D call TRBD2 (7 bases). Looked up from germline, CDR1 is SGHDT and CDR2 is YYEEEE. The CDR3 totals 17 residues. V lost 4 bases and J lost 3, with 20 bases in between. Here the CDR3 reads CASSANSGGGSYNEQFF. The CDR3 region has the DNA TGTGCCAGCAGCGCCAATTCAGGCGGGGGCAGCTACAATGAGCAGTTCTTC.

The rearrangement joins TRBV7-2 to TRBJ2-1; D not resolved. Germline V gives CDR1 SGHTA, CDR2 FQGNSA. V was pared by 6 bases and J by 3 bases, with 9 bases between. CDR3 size: 13 residues. CDR3 DNA sequence: TGTGCCAGCAGACAACAGAGCTACAATGAGCAGTTCTTC. Its translation is CASRQQSYNEQFF.

This clone occurred a few times. The V and J genes are TRBV5-1 and TRBJ1-5; TRBD1 aligns across 8 bases. Per germline, CDR1 SGHRS and CDR2 YFSETQ. V was pared by 0 bases and J by 6 bases, with 2 bases of the junction left unmatched. CDR3 length: 14 residues. The CDR3 loop reads CASSLGQGTQPQHF. CDR3 coding DNA: TGCGCCAGCAGCTTGGGACAGGGGACTCAGCCCCAGCATTTT.

This sequence joins TRBV6-5 and TRBJ2-3, with TRBD2 as a possible D gene (5 bases). Per the germline V gene, CDR1 is MNHEY and CDR2 is SVGAGI. The CDR3 extends over 16 amino acids. V lost 4 bases to trimming and J lost 5 bases, with 19 bases between them. CDR3 region: CASSWSRSGRGDTQYF. The CDR3, as DNA: TGTGCCAGCAGTTGGTCTAGAAGCGGCCGGGGAGATACGCAGTATTTT.

This chain uses TRBV28 with TRBJ1-3; D gene unclear. Germline-derived CDR1 and CDR2 are MDHEN and SYDVKM. The CDR3 length is 14 residues. V lost 3 bases and J lost 0, with 6 bases in between. The CDR3 here is CASSFVSSGNTIYF. Written as DNA, the CDR3 is TGTGCCAGCAGTTTCGTCAGCTCTGGAAACACCATATATTTT.

The J gene is TRBJ2-6, the V gene TRBV7-9; D is possibly TRBD2 (6 bases). Germline V gene lookup returns CDR1 SEHNR and CDR2 FQNEAQ (reference sequence). CDR3 length equals 16 residues. V lost 0 bases and J lost 2, with 8 bases in between. The CDR3 spells CASSLAWGAGANVLTF. The CDR3 DNA reads as TGTGCCAGCAGCTTAGCGTGGGGGGCTGGGGCCAACGTCCTGACTTTC.

This clone was recorded a few times. The chain couples TRBV6-6 to TRBJ2-7, with 9 bases identical to TRBD1. Germline V gene data show CDR1 as MNHNY and CDR2 as SVGAGI (reference sequence). This CDR3 is built from 14 residues. The V gene end was trimmed by 6 bases and the J gene end by 3 bases; junction bases not matched to a gene: 6. This CDR3 is CASRQGQGNYEQYF. CDR3 DNA: TGTGCCAGCAGACAGGGACAGGGTAACTACGAGCAGTACTTC.

This clone has more than one count but fewer than ten. The V call is TRBV5-4, the J call TRBJ1-3, with D maybe TRBD1 (5 bases). CDR1 SGHNT and CDR2 YYREEE come from the germline V gene (reference sequence). The CDR3 totals 17 residues. Trimming cost V 4 bases and J 0 bases, with 17 bases left between them. CDR3 in amino acids: CASSTGPPTISGNTIYF. In DNA, the CDR3 is TGTGCCAGCAGCACAGGACCGCCAACGATCTCTGGAAACACCATATATTTT.

The V gene is TRBV4-1, the J gene TRBJ2-1, with 11 nucleotides matching TRBD2. Germline-derived CDR1 and CDR2 are MGHRA and YSYEKL. The CDR3 sequence is 16 residues long. V was pared by 3 bases and J by 4 bases, with 5 bases of the junction left unmatched. The CDR3 DNA is TGCGCCAGCAGCCATGGTAGCGGGAGGGATTACAATGAGCAGTTCTTC. It specifies CASSHGSGRDYNEQFF.

V is TRBV4-2 and J is TRBJ2-5; the D gene is possibly TRBD2 (5 bases). Trimming removed 1 base from V and 5 bases from J, with 11 bases in between. Germline lookup yields CDR1 LGHNA and CDR2 YNFKEQ. The CDR3 is 14 amino acids. This CDR3 reads CASSQGTSVETQYF. CDR3 coding DNA: TGTGCCAGCAGCCAAGGCACTAGTGTGGAGACCCAGTACTTC.

The chain has TRBV19 and TRBJ2-1; D call uncertain. V dropped 3 bases and J dropped 5 bases, with 5 bases sitting between them. CDR1 LNHDA and CDR2 SQIVND come from the germline V gene (reference sequence). CDR3 size: 12 residues. The CDR3 DNA follows: TGTGCCAGTAGTATCTTAAACAATGAGCAGTTCTTC. Translated: CASSILNNEQFF.

This sequence joins TRBV7-8 and TRBJ1-5, with D unclear. V shed 1 base and J shed 0 bases, with 7 bases lying between them. CDR1 and CDR2 (germline): SGHVS, FQNEAQ. This CDR3 region has 15 residues. The CDR3 DNA reads TGTGCCAGCAGCTTAGGCCGGTATAGCAATCAGCCCCAGCATTTT. The encoded protein is CASSLGRYSNQPQHF.